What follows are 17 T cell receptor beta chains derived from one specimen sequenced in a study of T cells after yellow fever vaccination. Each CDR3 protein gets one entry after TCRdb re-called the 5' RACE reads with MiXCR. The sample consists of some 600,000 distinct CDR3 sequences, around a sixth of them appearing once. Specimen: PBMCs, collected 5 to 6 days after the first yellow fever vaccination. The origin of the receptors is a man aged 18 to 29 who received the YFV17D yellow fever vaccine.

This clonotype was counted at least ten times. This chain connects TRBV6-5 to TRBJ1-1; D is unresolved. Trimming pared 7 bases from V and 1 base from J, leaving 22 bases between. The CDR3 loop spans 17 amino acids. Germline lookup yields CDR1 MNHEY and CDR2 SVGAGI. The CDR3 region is CASTSHGLSWGNTEAFF. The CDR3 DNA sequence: TGTGCCAGCACCTCTCACGGCCTATCGTGGGGGAACACTGAAGCTTTCTTT.

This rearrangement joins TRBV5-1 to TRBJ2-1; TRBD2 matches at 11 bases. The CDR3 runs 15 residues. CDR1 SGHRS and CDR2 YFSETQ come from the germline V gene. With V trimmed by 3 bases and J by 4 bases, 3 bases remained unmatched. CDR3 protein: CASSYGTSGYNEQFF. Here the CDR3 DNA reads TGCGCCAGCAGCTATGGGACTAGCGGTTACAATGAGCAGTTCTTC. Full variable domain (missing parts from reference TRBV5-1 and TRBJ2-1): KAGVTQTPRYLIKTRGQQVTLSCSPISGHRSVSWYQQTPGQGLQFLFEYFSETQRNKGNFPGRFSGRQFSNSRSEMNVSTLELGDSALYLCASSYGTSGYNEQFFGPGTRLTVL.

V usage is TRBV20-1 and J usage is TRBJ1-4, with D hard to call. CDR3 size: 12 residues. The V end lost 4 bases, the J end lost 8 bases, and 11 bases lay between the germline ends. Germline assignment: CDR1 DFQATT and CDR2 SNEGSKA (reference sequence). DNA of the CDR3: TGCAGTGCTAAGGAGGTCGGGGAAAAACTGTTTTTT. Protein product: CSAKEVGEKLFF.

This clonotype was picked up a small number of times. CDR3 protein: CASSQEGRAEYF. CDR3 nucleotides: TGTGCCAGCAGCCAAGAAGGCAGGGCCGAGTACTTC. The chain uses TRBV3-1 and TRBJ2-7; possible D gene TRBD1, 5 bases. CDR3 length equals 12 residues. Germline CDR1 reads LGHDT; CDR2 reads YNNKEL (reference sequence). Trimming removed 0 bases at V and 11 bases at J, with 11 bases between.

The CDR3 loop reads CASRVQGSGANVLTF. The CDR3 coding sequence is TGTGCCAGCAGAGTACAGGGCTCTGGGGCCAACGTCCTGACTTTC. V is TRBV2 and J is TRBJ2-6, with a tentative D call TRBD1 (6 bases). V was shortened by 6 bases and J by 0 bases, with 9 bases between the two germline ends. Germline assignment: CDR1 SNHLY and CDR2 FYNNEI. This CDR3 contains 15 residues.

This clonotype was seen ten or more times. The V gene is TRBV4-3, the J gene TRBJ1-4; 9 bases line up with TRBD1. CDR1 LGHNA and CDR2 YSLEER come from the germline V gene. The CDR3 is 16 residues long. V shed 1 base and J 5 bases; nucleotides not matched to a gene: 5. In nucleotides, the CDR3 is TGCGCCAGCAGCCAAGCCCCCGGGACAGGGAATGAAAAACTGTTTTTT. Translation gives CASSQAPGTGNEKLFF.

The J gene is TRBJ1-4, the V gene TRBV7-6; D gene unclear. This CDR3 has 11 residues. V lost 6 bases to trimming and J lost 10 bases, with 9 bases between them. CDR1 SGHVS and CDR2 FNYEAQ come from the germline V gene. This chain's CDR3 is CASRYAGKLFF. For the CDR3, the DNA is TGTGCCAGCAGATACGCTGGAAAACTGTTTTTT.

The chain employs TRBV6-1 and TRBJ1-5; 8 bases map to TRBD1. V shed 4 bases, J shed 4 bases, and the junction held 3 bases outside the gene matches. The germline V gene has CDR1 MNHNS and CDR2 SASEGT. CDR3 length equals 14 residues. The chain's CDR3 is CASSGGQANQPQHF. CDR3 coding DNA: TGTGCCAGCAGTGGGGGACAGGCAAATCAGCCCCAGCATTTT.

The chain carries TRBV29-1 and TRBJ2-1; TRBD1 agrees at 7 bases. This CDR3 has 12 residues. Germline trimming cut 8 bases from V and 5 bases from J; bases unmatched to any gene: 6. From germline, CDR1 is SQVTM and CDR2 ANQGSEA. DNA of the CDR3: TGCAGCTCAGACAGGGATGACAATGAGCAGTTCTTC. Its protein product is CSSDRDDNEQFF.

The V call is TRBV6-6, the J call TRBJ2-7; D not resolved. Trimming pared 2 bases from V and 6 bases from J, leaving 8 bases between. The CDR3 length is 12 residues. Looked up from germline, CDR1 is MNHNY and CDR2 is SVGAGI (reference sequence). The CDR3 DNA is TGTGCCAGCAGTTACAGCGCCTCCGAGCAGTACTTC. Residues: CASSYSASEQYF.

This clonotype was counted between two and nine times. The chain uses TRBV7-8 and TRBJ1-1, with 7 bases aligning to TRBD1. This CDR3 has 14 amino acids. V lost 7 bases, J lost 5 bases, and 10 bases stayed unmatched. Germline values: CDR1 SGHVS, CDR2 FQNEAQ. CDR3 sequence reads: CASIIGQEGTEAFF. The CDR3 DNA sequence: TGTGCCAGCATCATCGGACAGGAGGGGACTGAAGCTTTCTTT.

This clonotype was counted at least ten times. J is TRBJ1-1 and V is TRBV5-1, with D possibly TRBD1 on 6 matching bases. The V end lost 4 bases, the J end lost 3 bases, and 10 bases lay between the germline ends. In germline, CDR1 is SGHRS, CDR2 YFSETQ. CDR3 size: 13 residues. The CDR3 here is CASSLGADTEAFF. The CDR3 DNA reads TGCGCCAGCAGCCTGGGGGCGGACACTGAAGCTTTCTTT.

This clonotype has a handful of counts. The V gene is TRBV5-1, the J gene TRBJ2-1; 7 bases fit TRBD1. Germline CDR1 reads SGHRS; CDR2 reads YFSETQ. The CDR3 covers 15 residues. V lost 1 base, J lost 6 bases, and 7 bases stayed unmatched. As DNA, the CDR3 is TGCGCCAGCAGCTTGCGGTCGGGACAGCGCAATGAGCAGTTCTTC. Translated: CASSLRSGQRNEQFF.

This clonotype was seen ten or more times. The CDR3 sequence: CASSNSGLSPTEAFF. CDR3 DNA sequence: TGTGCCAGCAGCAACTCTGGGTTAAGCCCCACTGAAGCTTTCTTT. The chain recombines TRBV7-3 with TRBJ1-1; no reliable D call. The CDR3 spans 15 residues. Trimming shortened V by 5 bases and J by 4 bases, and 17 bases separated the two germline ends. Germline CDR1 reads SGHTA; CDR2 reads FQGTGA.

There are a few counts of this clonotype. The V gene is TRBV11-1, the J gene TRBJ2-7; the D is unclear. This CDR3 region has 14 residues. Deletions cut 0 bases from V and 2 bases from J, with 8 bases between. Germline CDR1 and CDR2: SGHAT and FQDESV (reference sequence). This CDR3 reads CASSLAARTYEQYV. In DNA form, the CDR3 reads TGTGCCAGCAGCTTAGCGGCAAGAACCTACGAGCAGTACGTC.

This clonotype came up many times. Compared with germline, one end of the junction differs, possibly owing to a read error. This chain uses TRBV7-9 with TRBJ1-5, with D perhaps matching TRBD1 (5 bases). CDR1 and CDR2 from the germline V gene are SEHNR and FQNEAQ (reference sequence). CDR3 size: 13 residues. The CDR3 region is CASRFDSSQPQHF. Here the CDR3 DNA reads TGTGCCAGCAGGTTCGACAGCAGTCAGCCCCAGCATTTT.

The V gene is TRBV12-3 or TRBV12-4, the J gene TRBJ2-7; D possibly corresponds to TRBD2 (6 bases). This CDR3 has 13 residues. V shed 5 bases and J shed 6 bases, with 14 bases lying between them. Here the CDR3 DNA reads TGTGCCAGCAGTCCGCGGACTATGTCCGAGCAGTACGTC. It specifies CASSPRTMSEQYV.